This T cell receptor beta chain comes out of a study of T cell repertoires in cytomegalovirus infection. TCRdb reprocessed the reads with MiXCR, giving one entry per CDR3 protein. The table records about 300,000 distinct CDR3 sequences, about 8.8% of them present only once. Trimming took off 5 bases at V and 3 bases at J, with 14 bases between the two ends. This CDR3 comprises 15 residues. Germline CDR1 and CDR2: LNHDA and SQIVND (reference sequence). Study results and caveats: Across the ex vivo response, the dominant clonotypes were HLA-C-restricted CMV-specific TCR beta clonotypes.

There are a few counts of this clonotype. No antigen is known for it. This clonotype originated in a human donor in good health (CMV status not recorded). Some clones in this sample may be carry-over from other donors' samples. Sequenced: PBMCs. The chain links TRBV19 to TRBJ2-1, with D possibly being TRBD1 (6 bases). The CDR3: CASSPTGFYYNEQFF. Here the CDR3 DNA reads TGTGCCAGTAGTCCGACAGGATTCTACTACAATGAGCAGTTCTTC.